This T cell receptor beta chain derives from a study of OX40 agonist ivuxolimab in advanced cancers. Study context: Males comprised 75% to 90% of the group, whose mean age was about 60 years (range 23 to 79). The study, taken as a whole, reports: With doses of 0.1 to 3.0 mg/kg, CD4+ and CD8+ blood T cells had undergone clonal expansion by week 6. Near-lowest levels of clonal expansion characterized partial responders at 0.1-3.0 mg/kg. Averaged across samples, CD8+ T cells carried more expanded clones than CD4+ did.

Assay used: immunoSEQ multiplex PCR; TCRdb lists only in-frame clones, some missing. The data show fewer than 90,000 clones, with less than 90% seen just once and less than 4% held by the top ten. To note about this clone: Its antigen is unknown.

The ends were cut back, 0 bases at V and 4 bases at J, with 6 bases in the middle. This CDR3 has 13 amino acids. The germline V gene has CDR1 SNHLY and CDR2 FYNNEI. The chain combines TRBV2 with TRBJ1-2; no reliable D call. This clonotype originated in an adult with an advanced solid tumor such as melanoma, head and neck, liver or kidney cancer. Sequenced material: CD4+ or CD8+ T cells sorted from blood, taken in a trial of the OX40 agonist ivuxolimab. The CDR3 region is CASSEAGLYGYTF. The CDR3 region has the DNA TGTGCCAGCAGTGAAGCAGGTCTCTATGGCTACACCTTC.